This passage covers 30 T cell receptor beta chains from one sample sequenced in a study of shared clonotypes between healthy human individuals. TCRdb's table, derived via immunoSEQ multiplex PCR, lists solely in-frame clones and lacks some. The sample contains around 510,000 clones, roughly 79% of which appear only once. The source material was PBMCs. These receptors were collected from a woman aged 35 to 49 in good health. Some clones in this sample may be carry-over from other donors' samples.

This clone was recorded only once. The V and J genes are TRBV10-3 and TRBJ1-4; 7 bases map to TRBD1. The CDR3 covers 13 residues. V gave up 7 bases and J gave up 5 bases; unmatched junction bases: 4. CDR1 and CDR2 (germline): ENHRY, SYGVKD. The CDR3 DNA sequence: TGTGCCATCAAACAGGGGTTAAATGAAAAACTGTTTTTT. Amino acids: CAIKQGLNEKLFF.

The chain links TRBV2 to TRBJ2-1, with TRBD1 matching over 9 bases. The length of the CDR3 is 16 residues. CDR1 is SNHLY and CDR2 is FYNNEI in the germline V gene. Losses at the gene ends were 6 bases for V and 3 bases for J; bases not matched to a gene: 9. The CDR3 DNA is TGTGCCAGCAGAACCCCGGGACAGGGAAGCTACAATGAGCAGTTCTTC. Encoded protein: CASRTPGQGSYNEQFF. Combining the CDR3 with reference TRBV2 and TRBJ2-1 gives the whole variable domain EPEVTQTPSHQVTQMGQEVILRCVPISNHLYFYWYRQILGQKVEFLVSFYNNEISEKSEIFDDQFSVERPDGSNFTLKIRSTKLEDSAMYFCASRTPGQGSYNEQFFGPGTRLTVL.

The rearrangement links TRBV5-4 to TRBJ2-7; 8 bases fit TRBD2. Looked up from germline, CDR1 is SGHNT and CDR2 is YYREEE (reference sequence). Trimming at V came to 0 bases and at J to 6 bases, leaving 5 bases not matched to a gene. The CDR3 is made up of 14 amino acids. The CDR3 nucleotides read TGTGCCAGCAGCTTGGCGGGAGGGCCGGCCGAGCAGTACTTC. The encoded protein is CASSLAGGPAEQYF.

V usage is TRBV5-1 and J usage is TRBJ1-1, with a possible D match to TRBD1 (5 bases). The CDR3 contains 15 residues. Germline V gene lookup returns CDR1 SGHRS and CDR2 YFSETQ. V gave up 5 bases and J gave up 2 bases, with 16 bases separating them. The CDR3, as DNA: TGCGCCAGCAGTACCCAGGGTGGGTCTAACACTGAAGCTTTCTTT. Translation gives CASSTQGGSNTEAFF.

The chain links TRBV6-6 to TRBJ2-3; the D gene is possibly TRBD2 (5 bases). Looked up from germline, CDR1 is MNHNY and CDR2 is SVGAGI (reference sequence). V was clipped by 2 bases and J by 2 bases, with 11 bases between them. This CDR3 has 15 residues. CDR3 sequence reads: CASSYPAGNTDTQYF. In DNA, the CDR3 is TGTGCCAGCAGTTACCCGGCCGGGAACACAGATACGCAGTATTTT.

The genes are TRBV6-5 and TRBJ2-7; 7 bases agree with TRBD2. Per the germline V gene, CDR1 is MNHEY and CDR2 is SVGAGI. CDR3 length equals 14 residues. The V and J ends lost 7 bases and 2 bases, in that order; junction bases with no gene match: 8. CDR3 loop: CASTPGLVAYEQYF. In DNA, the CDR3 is TGTGCCAGCACCCCCGGACTAGTCGCCTACGAGCAGTACTTC.

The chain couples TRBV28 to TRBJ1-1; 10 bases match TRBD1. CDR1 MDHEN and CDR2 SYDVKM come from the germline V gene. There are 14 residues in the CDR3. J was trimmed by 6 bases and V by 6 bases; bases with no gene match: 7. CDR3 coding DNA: TGTGCCAGCAGCGCCCCGGACAGGGGGTCTGAAGCTTTCTTT. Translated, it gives CASSAPDRGSEAFF.

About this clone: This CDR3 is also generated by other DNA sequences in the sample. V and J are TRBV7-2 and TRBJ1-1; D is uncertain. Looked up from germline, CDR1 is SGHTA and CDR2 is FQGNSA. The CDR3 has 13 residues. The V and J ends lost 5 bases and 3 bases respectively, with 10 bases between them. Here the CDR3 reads CASSRRADTEAFF. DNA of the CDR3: TGTGCCAGCAGCCGACGGGCTGACACTGAAGCTTTCTTT.

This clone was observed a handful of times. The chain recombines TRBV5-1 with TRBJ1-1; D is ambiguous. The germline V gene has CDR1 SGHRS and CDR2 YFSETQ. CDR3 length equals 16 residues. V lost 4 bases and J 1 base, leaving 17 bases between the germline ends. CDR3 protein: CASSAGVGFRNTEAFF. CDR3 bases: TGCGCCAGCAGCGCTGGCGTCGGGTTTCGGAACACTGAAGCTTTCTTT. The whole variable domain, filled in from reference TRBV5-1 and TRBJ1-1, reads KAGVTQTPRYLIKTRGQQVTLSCSPISGHRSVSWYQQTPGQGLQFLFEYFSETQRNKGNFPGRFSGRQFSNSRSEMNVSTLELGDSALYLCASSAGVGFRNTEAFFGQGTRLTVV.

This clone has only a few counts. The CDR3, as DNA: TGTGCCAGCAGCTTAAGTCCCAATGAGCAGTTCTTC. Its translation: CASSLSPNEQFF. This chain connects TRBV7-8 to TRBJ2-1; no firm D call. The CDR3 sequence is 12 residues long. From germline, CDR1 is SGHVS and CDR2 FQNEAQ. V gave up 2 bases and J gave up 6 bases, with 5 bases separating them.

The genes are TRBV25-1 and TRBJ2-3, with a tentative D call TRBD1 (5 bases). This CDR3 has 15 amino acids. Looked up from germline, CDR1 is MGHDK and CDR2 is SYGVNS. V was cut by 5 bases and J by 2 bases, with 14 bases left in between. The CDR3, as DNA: TGTGCCAGCAGTCCGAGGACAAGAGCCACAGATACGCAGTATTTT. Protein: CASSPRTRATDTQYF.

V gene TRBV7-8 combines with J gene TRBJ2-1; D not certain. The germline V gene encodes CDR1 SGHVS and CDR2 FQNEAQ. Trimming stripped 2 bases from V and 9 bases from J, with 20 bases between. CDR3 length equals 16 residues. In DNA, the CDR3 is TGTGCCAGCAGCTTAAGGGCCCCCTCCGCCCCATTTGAGCAGTTCTTC. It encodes CASSLRAPSAPFEQFF.

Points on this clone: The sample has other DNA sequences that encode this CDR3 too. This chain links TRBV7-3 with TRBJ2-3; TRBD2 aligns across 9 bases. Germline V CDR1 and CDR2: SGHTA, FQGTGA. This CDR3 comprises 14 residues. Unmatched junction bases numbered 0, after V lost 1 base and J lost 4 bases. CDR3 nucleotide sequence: TGTGCCAGCAGCTTAAGCGGGAGGGCAGATACGCAGTATTTT. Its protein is CASSLSGRADTQYF.

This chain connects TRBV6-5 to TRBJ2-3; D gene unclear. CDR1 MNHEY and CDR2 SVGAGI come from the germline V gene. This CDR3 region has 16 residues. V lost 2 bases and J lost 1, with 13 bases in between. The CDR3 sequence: CASSYNRPLGTDTQYF. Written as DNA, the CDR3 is TGTGCCAGCAGTTACAACCGGCCCCTGGGCACAGATACGCAGTATTTT.

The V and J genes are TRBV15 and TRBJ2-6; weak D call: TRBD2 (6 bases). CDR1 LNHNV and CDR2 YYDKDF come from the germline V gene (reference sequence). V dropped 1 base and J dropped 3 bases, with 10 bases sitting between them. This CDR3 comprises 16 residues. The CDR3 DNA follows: TGTGCCACCAGCAGAGGCGGGACTGGTGGGGCCAACGTCCTGACTTTC. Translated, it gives CATSRGGTGGANVLTF. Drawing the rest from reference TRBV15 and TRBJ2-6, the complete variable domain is DAMVIQNPRYQVTQFGKPVTLSCSQTLNHNVMYWYQQKSSQAPKLLFHYYDKDFNNEADTPDNFQSRRPNTSFCFLDIRSPGLGDTAMYLCATSRGGTGGANVLTFGAGSRLTVL.

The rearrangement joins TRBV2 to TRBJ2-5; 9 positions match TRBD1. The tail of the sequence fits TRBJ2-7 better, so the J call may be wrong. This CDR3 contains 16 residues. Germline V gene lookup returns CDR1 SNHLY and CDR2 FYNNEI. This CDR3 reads CASSSLGDRDSYEQYF. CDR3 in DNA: TGTGCCAGCAGTTCTTTGGGGGACAGGGATTCCTACGAGCAGTACTTC.

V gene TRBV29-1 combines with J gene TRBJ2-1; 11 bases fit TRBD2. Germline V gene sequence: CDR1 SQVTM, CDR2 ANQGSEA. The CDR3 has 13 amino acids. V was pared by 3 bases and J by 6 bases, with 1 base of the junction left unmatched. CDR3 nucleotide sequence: TGCAGCGTTGACACTAGCGGGGGCAATGAGCAGTTCTTC. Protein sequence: CSVDTSGGNEQFF.

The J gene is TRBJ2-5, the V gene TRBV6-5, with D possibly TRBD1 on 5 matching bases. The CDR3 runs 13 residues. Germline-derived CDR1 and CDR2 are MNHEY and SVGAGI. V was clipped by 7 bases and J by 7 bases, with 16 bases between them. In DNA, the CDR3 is TGTGCCAGCAACCAAAGGGGCCGAGGGACCCAGTACTTC. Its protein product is CASNQRGRGTQYF.

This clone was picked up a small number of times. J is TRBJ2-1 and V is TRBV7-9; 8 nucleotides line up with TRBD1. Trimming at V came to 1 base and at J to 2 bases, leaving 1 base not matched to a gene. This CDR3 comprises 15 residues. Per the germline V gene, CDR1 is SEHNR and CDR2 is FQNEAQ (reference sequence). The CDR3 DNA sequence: TGTGCCAGCAGCTTAGGGACAGGGACCTACAATGAGCAGTTCTTC. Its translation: CASSLGTGTYNEQFF.

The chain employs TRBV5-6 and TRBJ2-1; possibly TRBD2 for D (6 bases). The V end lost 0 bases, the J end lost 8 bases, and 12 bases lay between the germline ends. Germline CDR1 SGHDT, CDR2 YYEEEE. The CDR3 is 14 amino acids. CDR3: CASSLVGGLDEQFF. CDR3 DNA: TGTGCCAGCAGCTTGGTTGGGGGGTTGGATGAGCAGTTCTTC.

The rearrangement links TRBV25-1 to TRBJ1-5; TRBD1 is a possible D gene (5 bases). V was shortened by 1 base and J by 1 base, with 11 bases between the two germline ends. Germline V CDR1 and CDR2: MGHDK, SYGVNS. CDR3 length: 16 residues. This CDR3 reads CASSESGGMSNQPQHF. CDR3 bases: TGTGCCAGCAGTGAATCGGGGGGGATGAGCAATCAGCCCCAGCATTTT.

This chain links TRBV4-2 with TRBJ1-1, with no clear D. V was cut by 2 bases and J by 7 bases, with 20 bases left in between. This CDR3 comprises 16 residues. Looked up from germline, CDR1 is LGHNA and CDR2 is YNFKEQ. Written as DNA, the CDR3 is TGTGCCAGCAGCCAATTATTCGAGGCGTCGGATAATGAAGCTTTCTTT. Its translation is CASSQLFEASDNEAFF.

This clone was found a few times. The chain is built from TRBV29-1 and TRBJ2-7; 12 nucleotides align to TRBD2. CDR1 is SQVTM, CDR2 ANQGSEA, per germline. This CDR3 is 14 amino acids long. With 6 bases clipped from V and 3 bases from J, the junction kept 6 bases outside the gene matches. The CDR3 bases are TGCAGCGTGGTGACTAGCGGGAGTTTCTACGAGCAGTACTTC. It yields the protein CSVVTSGSFYEQYF.

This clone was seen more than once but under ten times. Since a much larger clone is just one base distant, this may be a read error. The CDR3 nucleotides read TGTGCCAGCAGCGTAGCGGGGGGTTATGAGGAGCAGTACTTC. It encodes CASSVAGGYEEQYF. The V gene is TRBV9, the J gene TRBJ2-7, with 7 bases fitting TRBD2. CDR3 size: 14 residues. Trimming took 0 bases from V and 7 from J; bases not matched to a gene: 7. CDR1 and CDR2 (germline): SGDLS, YYNGEE.

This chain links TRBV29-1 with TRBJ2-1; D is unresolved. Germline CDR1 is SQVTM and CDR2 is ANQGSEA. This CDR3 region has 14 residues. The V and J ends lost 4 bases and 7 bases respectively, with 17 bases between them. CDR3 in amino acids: CSVVGSRTSNEQFF. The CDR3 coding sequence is TGCAGCGTTGTTGGTAGCAGAACCTCGAATGAGCAGTTCTTC.

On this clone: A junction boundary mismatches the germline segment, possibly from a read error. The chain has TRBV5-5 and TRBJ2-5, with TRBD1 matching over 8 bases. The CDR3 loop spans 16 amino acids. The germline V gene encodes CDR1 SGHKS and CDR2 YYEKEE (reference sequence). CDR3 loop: CASSQEAGTGGETQYF. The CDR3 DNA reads TGCGCCAGCAGCCAAGAAGCCGGGACAGGCGGTGAGACCCAGTACTTC. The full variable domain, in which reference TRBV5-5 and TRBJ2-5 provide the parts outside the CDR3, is DAGVTQSPTHLIKTRGQQVTLRCSPISGHKSVSWYQQVLGQGPQFIFQYYEKEERGRGNFPDRFSARQFPNYSSELNVNALLLGDSALYLCASSQEAGTGGETQYFGPGTRLLVL.

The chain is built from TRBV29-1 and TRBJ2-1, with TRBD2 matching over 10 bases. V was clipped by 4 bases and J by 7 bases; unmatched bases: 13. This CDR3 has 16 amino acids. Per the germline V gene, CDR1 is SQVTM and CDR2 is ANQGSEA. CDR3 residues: CSVGGVLAGVGNEQFF. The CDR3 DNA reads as TGCAGCGTTGGGGGGGTCCTAGCGGGAGTCGGGAATGAGCAGTTCTTC.

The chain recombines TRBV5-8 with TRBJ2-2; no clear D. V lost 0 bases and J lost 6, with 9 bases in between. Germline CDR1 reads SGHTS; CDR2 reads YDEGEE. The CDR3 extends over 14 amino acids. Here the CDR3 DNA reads TGTGCCAGCAGCTTGGTGAGATCAGCCGGGGAGCTGTTTTTT. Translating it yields CASSLVRSAGELFF.

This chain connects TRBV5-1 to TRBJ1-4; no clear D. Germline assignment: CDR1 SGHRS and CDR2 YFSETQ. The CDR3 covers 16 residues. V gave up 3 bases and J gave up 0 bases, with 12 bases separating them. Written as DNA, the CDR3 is TGCGCCAGCAGCTCCGGGCACCGAACAACTAATGAAAAACTGTTTTTT. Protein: CASSSGHRTTNEKLFF. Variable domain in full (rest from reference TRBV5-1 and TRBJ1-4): KAGVTQTPRYLIKTRGQQVTLSCSPISGHRSVSWYQQTPGQGLQFLFEYFSETQRNKGNFPGRFSGRQFSNSRSEMNVSTLELGDSALYLCASSSGHRTTNEKLFFGSGTQLSVL.

The CDR3 DNA reads TGTGCCAGCAGCTTAGGGGGACTAGCGAACACCGGGGAGCTGTTTTTT. Protein: CASSLGGLANTGELFF. The V gene is TRBV7-3, the J gene TRBJ2-2; 8 bases are shared with TRBD2. The CDR3 has 16 residues. J lost 0 bases, V lost 2 bases, and 2 bases had no gene match. Germline CDR1 reads SGHTA; CDR2 reads FQGTGA. The complete variable domain, with remaining parts taken from reference TRBV7-3 and TRBJ2-2, reads GAGVSQTPSNKVTEKGKYVELRCDPISGHTALYWYRQSLGQGPEFLIYFQGTGAADDSGLPNDRFFAVRPEGSVSTLKIQRTERGDSAVYLCASSLGGLANTGELFFGEGSRLTVL.